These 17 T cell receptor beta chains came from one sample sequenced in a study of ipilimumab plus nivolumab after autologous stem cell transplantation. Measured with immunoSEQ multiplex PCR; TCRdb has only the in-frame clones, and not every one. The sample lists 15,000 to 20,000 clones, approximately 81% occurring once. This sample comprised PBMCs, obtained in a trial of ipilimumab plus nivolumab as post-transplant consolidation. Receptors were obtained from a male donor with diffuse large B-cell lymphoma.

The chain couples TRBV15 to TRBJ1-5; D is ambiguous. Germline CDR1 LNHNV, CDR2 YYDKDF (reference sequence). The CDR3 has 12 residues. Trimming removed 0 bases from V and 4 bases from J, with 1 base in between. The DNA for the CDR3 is TGTGCCACCAGCAGAGATAATCAGCCCCAGCATTTT. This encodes CATSRDNQPQHF.

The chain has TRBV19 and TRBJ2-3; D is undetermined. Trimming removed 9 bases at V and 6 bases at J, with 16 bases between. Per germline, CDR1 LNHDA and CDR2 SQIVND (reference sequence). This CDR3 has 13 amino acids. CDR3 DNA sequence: TGTGCCAGCAGCCTCAGGCTAGAGGATACGCAGTATTTT. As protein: CASSLRLEDTQYF.

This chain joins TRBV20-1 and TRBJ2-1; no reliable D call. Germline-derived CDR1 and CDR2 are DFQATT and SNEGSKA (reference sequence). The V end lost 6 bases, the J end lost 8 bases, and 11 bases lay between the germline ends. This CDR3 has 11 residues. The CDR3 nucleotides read TGCAGTGCAACGAGAATCCATGAGCAGTTCTTC. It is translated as CSATRIHEQFF.

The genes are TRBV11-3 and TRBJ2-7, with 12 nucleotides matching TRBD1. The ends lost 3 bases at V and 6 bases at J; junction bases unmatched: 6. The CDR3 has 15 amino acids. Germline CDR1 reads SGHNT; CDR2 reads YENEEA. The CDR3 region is CASSFSGTGGGEQYF. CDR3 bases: TGTGCCAGCAGCTTTTCTGGGACAGGGGGCGGCGAGCAGTACTTC.

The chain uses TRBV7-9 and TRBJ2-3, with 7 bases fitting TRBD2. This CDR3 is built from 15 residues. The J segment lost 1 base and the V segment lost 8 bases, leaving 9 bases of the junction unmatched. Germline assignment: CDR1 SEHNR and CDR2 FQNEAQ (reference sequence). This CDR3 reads CASDPGGRGTDTQYF. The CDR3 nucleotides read TGTGCCAGCGACCCCGGGGGGAGAGGCACAGATACGCAGTATTTT.

CDR3: CASSPLGGLGYGYTF. In nucleotides, the CDR3 is TGTGCCAGCTCACCACTAGGGGGCCTCGGCTATGGCTACACCTTC. The V and J genes are TRBV18 and TRBJ1-2; 7 bases are shared with TRBD1. Germline V lookup: CDR1 KGHSH, CDR2 LQKENI. V was clipped by 1 base and J by 4 bases; unmatched bases: 6. The CDR3 is made up of 15 amino acids.

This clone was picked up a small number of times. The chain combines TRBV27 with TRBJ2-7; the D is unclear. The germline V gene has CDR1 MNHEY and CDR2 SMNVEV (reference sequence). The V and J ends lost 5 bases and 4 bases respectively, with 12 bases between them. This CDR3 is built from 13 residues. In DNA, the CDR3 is TGTGCCAGCAGTGCCGGAGAGATGTACGAGCAGTACTTC. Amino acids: CASSAGEMYEQYF.

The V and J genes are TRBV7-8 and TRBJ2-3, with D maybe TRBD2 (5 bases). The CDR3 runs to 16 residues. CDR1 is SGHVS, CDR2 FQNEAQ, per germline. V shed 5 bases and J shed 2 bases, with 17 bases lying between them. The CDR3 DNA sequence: TGTGCCAGCAGCCTCCGGACTGAACCCCCCACAGATACGCAGTATTTT. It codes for CASSLRTEPPTDTQYF.

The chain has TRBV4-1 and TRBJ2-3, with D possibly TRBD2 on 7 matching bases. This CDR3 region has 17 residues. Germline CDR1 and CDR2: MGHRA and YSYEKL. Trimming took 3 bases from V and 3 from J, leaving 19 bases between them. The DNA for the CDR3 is TGCGCCAGCAGCCAGGGGGTTGGGGGGGGCGTTACAGATACGCAGTATTTT. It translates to CASSQGVGGGVTDTQYF.

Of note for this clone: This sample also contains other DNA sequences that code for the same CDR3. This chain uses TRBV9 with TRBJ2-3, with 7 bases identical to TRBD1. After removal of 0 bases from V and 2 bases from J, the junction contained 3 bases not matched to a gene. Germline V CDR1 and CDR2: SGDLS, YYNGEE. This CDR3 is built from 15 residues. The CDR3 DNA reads TGTGCCAGCAGCGTAGGGACAGGAACCACAGATACGCAGTATTTT. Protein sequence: CASSVGTGTTDTQYF.

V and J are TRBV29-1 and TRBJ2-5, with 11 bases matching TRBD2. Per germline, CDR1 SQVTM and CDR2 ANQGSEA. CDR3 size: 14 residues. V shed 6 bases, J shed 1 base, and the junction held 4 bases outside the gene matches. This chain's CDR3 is CSVGLAGGQETQYF. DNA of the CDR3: TGCAGCGTGGGGCTAGCGGGGGGCCAAGAGACCCAGTACTTC.

The CDR3 DNA reads as TGTGCCAGCACCAAAGGGTCCTATAATTCACCCCTCCACTTT. It translates to CASTKGSYNSPLHF. The rearrangement links TRBV5-5 to TRBJ1-6, with D unclear. V was trimmed by 6 bases and J by 1 base, leaving 8 bases between them. Germline V lookup: CDR1 SGHKS, CDR2 YYEKEE (reference sequence). The CDR3 contains 14 residues. The variable domain in full, completed from reference TRBV5-5 and TRBJ1-6, reads DAGVTQSPTHLIKTRGQQVTLRCSPISGHKSVSWYQQVLGQGPQFIFQYYEKEERGRGNFPDRFSARQFPNYSSELNVNALLLGDSALYLCASTKGSYNSPLHFGNGTRLTVT.

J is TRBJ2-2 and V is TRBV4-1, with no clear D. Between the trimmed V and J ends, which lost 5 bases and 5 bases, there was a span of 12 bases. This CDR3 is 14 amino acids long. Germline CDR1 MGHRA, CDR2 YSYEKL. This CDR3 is CASSTARLTGELFF. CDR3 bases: TGCGCCAGCAGCACTGCAAGGTTAACCGGGGAGCTGTTTTTT.

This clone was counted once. The CDR3 bases are TGTGCCAGCAGCTTGTTCAGAGCCACTAACTATGGCTACACCTTC. Its translation: CASSLFRATNYGYTF. V is TRBV5-6 and J is TRBJ1-2; D unresolved. This CDR3 is built from 15 residues. Germline CDR1 is SGHDT and CDR2 is YYEEEE. Trimming took off 1 base at V and 0 bases at J, with 10 bases between the two ends.

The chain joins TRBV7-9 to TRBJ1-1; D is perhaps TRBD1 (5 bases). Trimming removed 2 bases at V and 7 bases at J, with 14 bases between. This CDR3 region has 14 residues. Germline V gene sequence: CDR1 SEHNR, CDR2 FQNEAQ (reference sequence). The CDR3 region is CASSLRGIKVEAFF. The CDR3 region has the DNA TGTGCCAGCAGCTTAAGGGGAATTAAAGTTGAAGCTTTCTTT.

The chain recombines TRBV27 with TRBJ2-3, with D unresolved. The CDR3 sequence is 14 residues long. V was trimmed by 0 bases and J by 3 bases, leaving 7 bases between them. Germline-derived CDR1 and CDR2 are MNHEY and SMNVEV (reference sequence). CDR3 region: CASSLSWSTDTQYF. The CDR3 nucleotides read TGTGCCAGCAGTTTATCGTGGAGTACAGATACGCAGTATTTT.

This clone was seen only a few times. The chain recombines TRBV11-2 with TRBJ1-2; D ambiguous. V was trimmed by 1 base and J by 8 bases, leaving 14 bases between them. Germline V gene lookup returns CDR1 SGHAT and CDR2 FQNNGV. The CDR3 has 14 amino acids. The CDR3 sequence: CASSLGFEREGYTF. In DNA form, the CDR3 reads TGTGCCAGCAGCTTAGGATTTGAAAGGGAAGGCTACACCTTC.